Sequencing of this T cell receptor (beta chain) was carried out in a study of CD8+CD57+ T cells in acquired aplastic anemia. Study in general: Mean DNA quantity obtained from sorted CD4+ and CD8+ cells was approximately 3 ug. Study-level findings and limits: A set of twenty-nine CD8+ CDR3 sequences was shared between patients and controls, and these sequences appeared highly expressed in patients. CD8+ Simpson's diversity showed no significant patient-control difference.

Per the germline V gene, CDR1 is SGDLS and CDR2 is YYNGEE. The CDR3 has 15 amino acids. V lost 3 bases to trimming and J lost 5 bases; unmatched junction nucleotides: 8. Of note for this clonotype: What it binds is not known.

For CDR3 and TCR beta VDJ profiling, genomic DNA was the template used. In TCRdb, the reads were re-called with MiXCR into one record per CDR3 protein. In the table there are about 270,000 distinct CDR3 sequences, about 56% of which are singletons. Sequencing used sorted CD4+, CD8+, or CD8+CD57+ T cells (not recorded which) from PBMCs. The J gene is TRBJ2-7, the V gene TRBV9, with TRBD2 identical over 10 bases. This clonotype originated in a human donor with severe aplastic anemia or a healthy control (not recorded which). The CDR3 DNA reads TGTGCCAGCAGCGCCCCGGGACTAGCGATCAACGAGCAGTACTTC. Amino acid sequence: CASSAPGLAINEQYF. Supplemented by reference TRBV9 and TRBJ2-7, the full variable domain reads DSGVTQTPKHLITATGQRVTLRCSPRSGDLSVYWYQQSLDQGLQFLIQYYNGEERAKGNILERFSAQQFPDLHSELNLSSLELGDSALYFCASSAPGLAINEQYFGPGTRLTVT.